This T cell receptor beta chain was recorded in a study of blood T cells in healthy people across ages. Combining a sample-barcoded 5' primer with a J-beta primer mix, a second PCR ran for roughly 7 to 12 cycles. TCRdb re-analysed the 5' RACE reads in MiXCR, keeping a single row per CDR3 protein. The sample shows over a million distinct CDR3 sequences, 40% to 45% of them seen only once. The CDR3 spans 14 residues. Germline CDR1 is SGDLS and CDR2 is YYNGEE. This clonotype was found a few times. The receptor's source is a woman under 30 in good health. The sample comprised blood. V is TRBV9 and J is TRBJ2-5; TRBD2 aligns across 9 bases. The end of the DNA aligns better with TRBJ2-7, so the J call may be wrong. CDR3 in amino acids: CASSGLAETYEQYF. In DNA, the CDR3 is TGTGCCAGCAGCGGACTAGCGGAGACCTACGAGCAGTACTTC.